Below, 30 T cell receptor beta chains from the same sample are listed, as sequenced in a study of blood T cell repertoires in COVID-19. Profiling relied on immunoSEQ multiplex PCR, and the TCRdb table lists in-frame clones only, not all of them. The top ten hold about 1.7% of the sample, which has about 480,000 clones, approximately 88% seen once. The sample consisted of PBMCs or T cells enriched from blood (not recorded which). The receptors stem from a woman between 40 and 55 years old who had recovered from COVID-19.

V usage is TRBV19 and J usage is TRBJ1-3, with 9 bases lining up with TRBD1. The CDR3 runs to 15 residues. Germline CDR1 reads LNHDA; CDR2 reads SQIVND (reference sequence). V lost 7 bases, J lost 2 bases, and 6 bases stayed unmatched. The CDR3 coding sequence is TGTGCCAGTAACCCACAGGGGGCGGCTGGAAACACCATATATTTT. Translating it yields CASNPQGAAGNTIYF.

The CDR3 sequence is CASSTGHRGYTF. The CDR3 region has the DNA TGTGCCAGCAGTACCGGACACAGGGGCTACACCTTC. The V call is TRBV27, the J call TRBJ1-2; D is perhaps TRBD1 (5 bases). Germline V lookup: CDR1 MNHEY, CDR2 SMNVEV (reference sequence). This CDR3 is built from 12 residues. Trimming took off 5 bases at V and 8 bases at J, with 12 bases between the two ends.

The CDR3 DNA reads TGTGCCAGCAGTTACTCTTACAGGGGGGTTCGCGCTGAAGCTTTCTTT. It translates to CASSYSYRGVRAEAFF. The chain employs TRBV6-5 and TRBJ1-1; 8 nucleotides match TRBD1. CDR3 length equals 16 residues. Per the germline V gene, CDR1 is MNHEY and CDR2 is SVGAGI. V shed 0 bases, J shed 6 bases, and the junction held 9 bases outside the gene matches.

The V and J genes are TRBV11-2 and TRBJ1-1; D is unclear. The CDR3 runs 14 residues. Between the trimmed V and J ends, which lost 2 bases and 3 bases, there was a span of 10 bases. In germline, CDR1 is SGHAT, CDR2 FQNNGV. The CDR3 region has the DNA TGTGCCAGCAGCTTAACCCTGGCCCACACTGAAGCTTTCTTT. Protein: CASSLTLAHTEAFF. Combining the CDR3 with reference TRBV11-2 and TRBJ1-1 gives the whole variable domain EAGVAQSPRYKIIEKRQSVAFWCNPISGHATLYWYQQILGQGPKLLIQFQNNGVVDDSQLPKDRFSAERLKGVDSTLKIQPAKLEDSAVYLCASSLTLAHTEAFFGQGTRLTVV.

The rearrangement links TRBV5-4 to TRBJ2-7; 7 bases agree with TRBD2. The CDR3 has 14 amino acids. CDR1 SGHNT and CDR2 YYREEE come from the germline V gene (reference sequence). Losses at the gene ends were 4 bases for V and 5 bases for J; bases not matched to a gene: 9. CDR3 DNA: TGTGCCAGCAGCGCCGCGGGAGTTAAGGACGAGCAGTACTTC. Protein sequence: CASSAAGVKDEQYF.

The chain uses TRBV12-3 or TRBV12-4 and TRBJ1-1; TRBD1 matches at 7 bases. J was trimmed by 5 bases and V by 2 bases; bases with no gene match: 2. This CDR3 has 13 residues. The CDR3, as DNA: TGTGCCAGCAGTTTAACCAGGGGGACTGAAGCTTTCTTT. Residues: CASSLTRGTEAFF.

This chain joins TRBV11-2 and TRBJ1-1; possible D gene TRBD1, 6 bases. From germline, CDR1 is SGHAT and CDR2 FQNNGV. CDR3 length equals 13 residues. Trimming cost V 6 bases and J 7 bases, with 15 bases left between them. This CDR3 is CASSPDRRSEAFF. DNA of the CDR3: TGTGCCAGCAGTCCCGACAGGAGGAGTGAAGCTTTCTTT.

The CDR3 DNA follows: TGTGCCAGCAGCGCACAGACAGGGTTTTATGGCTACACCTTC. It encodes CASSAQTGFYGYTF. The chain combines TRBV9 with TRBJ1-2, with 7 bases identical to TRBD1. There are 14 residues in the CDR3. The germline gives CDR1 SGDLS, CDR2 YYNGEE. Losses at the gene ends were 3 bases for V and 5 bases for J; bases not matched to a gene: 7.

The chain joins TRBV11-2 to TRBJ1-1; 10 bases match TRBD1. The CDR3 length is 16 residues. After removal of 2 bases from V and 5 bases from J, the junction contained 8 bases not matched to a gene. Germline V gene data show CDR1 as SGHAT and CDR2 as FQNNGV. CDR3 in amino acids: CASSLQTGGRMTEAFF. In DNA form, the CDR3 reads TGTGCCAGCAGCTTACAGACAGGGGGCCGGATGACTGAAGCTTTCTTT.

The chain uses TRBV10-3 and TRBJ1-2; D uncertain. Trimming cost V 5 bases and J 2 bases, with 15 bases left between them. Germline V gives CDR1 ENHRY, CDR2 SYGVKD. CDR3 length: 15 amino acids. Written as DNA, the CDR3 is TGTGCCATCAGTAAGATACCGGGTCTCAACTATGGCTACACCTTC. The encoded protein is CAISKIPGLNYGYTF.

A remark on this clone: Other DNA sequences in the sample encode the same CDR3. The CDR3 DNA sequence: TGTGCCAGTAGTATCACAGCCGGAAGGAATGGCTACACCTTC. Residues: CASSITAGRNGYTF. This sequence joins TRBV19 and TRBJ1-2, with no clear D. This CDR3 contains 14 residues. Trimming pared 3 bases from V and 6 bases from J, leaving 14 bases between. Germline lookup yields CDR1 LNHDA and CDR2 SQIVND (reference sequence).

V usage is TRBV7-9 and J usage is TRBJ1-1; unclear D gene. The V and J ends lost 6 bases and 1 base respectively, with 9 bases between them. Germline V gene sequence: CDR1 SEHNR, CDR2 FQNEAQ (reference sequence). The CDR3 contains 13 residues. CDR3 sequence: CASREAENTEAFF. In DNA form, the CDR3 reads TGTGCCAGCAGAGAAGCGGAGAACACTGAAGCTTTCTTT.

Worth noting for this clone: Other DNA sequences within the sample encode an identical CDR3. The rearrangement joins TRBV19 to TRBJ2-5, with D possibly being TRBD2 (5 bases). V lost 1 base and J 4 bases, leaving 7 bases between the germline ends. Looked up from germline, CDR1 is LNHDA and CDR2 is SQIVND (reference sequence). The CDR3 covers 13 residues. The CDR3: CASSIVGGETQYF. In DNA, the CDR3 is TGTGCCAGTAGTATAGTCGGAGGAGAGACCCAGTACTTC.

The rearrangement joins TRBV24-1 to TRBJ2-3; TRBD2 aligns across 7 bases. V gave up 3 bases and J gave up 3 bases; unmatched junction bases: 5. The CDR3 consists of 15 residues. In germline, CDR1 is KGHDR, CDR2 SFDVKD. The CDR3 here is CATSDTLGGTDTQYF. CDR3 coding DNA: TGTGCCACCAGTGATACCCTCGGGGGGACAGATACGCAGTATTTT.

This sequence joins TRBV5-6 and TRBJ2-7; TRBD2 matches at 7 bases. The CDR3 is 15 amino acids. The ends lost 2 bases at V and 3 bases at J; junction bases unmatched: 8. The germline V gene encodes CDR1 SGHDT and CDR2 YYEEEE. CDR3 DNA: TGTGCCAGCAGCTTTCTGCGGGAGTTCCACTACGAGCAGTACTTC. Residues: CASSFLREFHYEQYF.

As concerns this clone: The sample has other DNA sequences that encode this CDR3 too. The chain combines TRBV30 with TRBJ1-1, with no clear D. Germline V gene sequence: CDR1 GTSNPN, CDR2 SVGIG (reference sequence). The V gene lost 0 bases and the J gene lost 4 bases, with 6 bases spanning the gap. The CDR3 is made up of 12 amino acids. The DNA for the CDR3 is TGTGCCTGGAGTGTAGGAGCCACTGAAGCTTTCTTT. This translates into CAWSVGATEAFF.

The chain is built from TRBV6-4 and TRBJ2-1, with 8 bases lining up with TRBD1. Trimming took 3 bases from V and 3 from J; bases not matched to a gene: 4. Germline lookup yields CDR1 MRHNA and CDR2 SNTAGT. The CDR3 runs to 15 residues. The CDR3 sequence: CASSEGGQGYNEQFF. CDR3 nucleotides: TGTGCCAGCAGTGAAGGAGGACAGGGCTACAATGAGCAGTTCTTC.

The chain is built from TRBV27 and TRBJ1-2; possibly TRBD1 for D (5 bases). The germline V gene has CDR1 MNHEY and CDR2 SMNVEV (reference sequence). This CDR3 has 16 amino acids. The germline V and J ends were trimmed by 6 bases and 2 bases, with 19 bases remaining between them. The CDR3 loop reads CASSPAWGDPNYGYTF. The CDR3 nucleotides are TGTGCCAGCAGCCCAGCGTGGGGGGACCCGAACTATGGCTACACCTTC.

The genes are TRBV5-1 and TRBJ2-1; 11 bases are a match to TRBD2. With V trimmed by 2 bases and J by 2 bases, 9 bases remained unmatched. The germline V gene has CDR1 SGHRS and CDR2 YFSETQ. This CDR3 comprises 18 residues. CDR3 nucleotides: TGCGCCAGCAGCTTCCCAGGGACTAGCGGAGGTACCTACAATGAGCAGTTCTTC. It specifies CASSFPGTSGGTYNEQFF.

The chain carries TRBV19 and TRBJ1-5; the match to TRBD1 covers 10 bases. The trim removed 5 bases at V and 6 bases at J, leaving 10 bases unmatched. Germline V gene data show CDR1 as LNHDA and CDR2 as SQIVND (reference sequence). This CDR3 comprises 16 residues. CDR3 protein: CASSSRDRGFGQPQHF. In nucleotides, the CDR3 is TGTGCCAGTAGTTCCCGGGACAGGGGATTTGGTCAGCCCCAGCATTTT.

This clone occurred a few times. The chain joins TRBV10-3 to TRBJ2-2; unclear D gene. Germline V gene data show CDR1 as ENHRY and CDR2 as SYGVKD. This CDR3 spans 17 amino acids. V lost 4 bases and J 6 bases, leaving 21 bases between the germline ends. The CDR3 DNA sequence: TGTGCCATCAGTGTCGAGGCCGGGTCCTACTCCCCCGGGGAGCTGTTTTTT. Translated: CAISVEAGSYSPGELFF.

V usage is TRBV11-3 and J usage is TRBJ2-3, with D uncertain. Germline values: CDR1 SGHNT, CDR2 YENEEA. V was cut by 2 bases and J by 0 bases, with 6 bases left in between. This CDR3 spans 14 amino acids. CDR3 protein: CASSLTPSTDTQYF. The CDR3 DNA is TGTGCCAGCAGCTTAACACCTAGCACAGATACGCAGTATTTT.

The chain links TRBV20-1 to TRBJ1-1; perhaps TRBD1 as D (5 bases). In germline, CDR1 is DFQATT, CDR2 SNEGSKA (reference sequence). Trimming shortened V by 6 bases and J by 3 bases, and 8 bases separated the two germline ends. The length of the CDR3 is 11 residues. CDR3 amino acids: CSALGDTEAFF. In DNA form, the CDR3 reads TGCAGTGCCCTAGGGGACACTGAAGCTTTCTTT.

This chain connects TRBV5-1 to TRBJ2-1, with unresolved D. V was pared by 0 bases and J by 4 bases, with 8 bases between. CDR1 and CDR2 from the germline V gene are SGHRS and YFSETQ. The CDR3 length is 14 residues. The DNA of the CDR3 is TGCGCCAGCAGCTTGGGCGGCAGATACAATGAGCAGTTCTTC. Translation: CASSLGGRYNEQFF.

The gene calls are TRBV7-9 and TRBJ1-2; no reliable D call. V lost 5 bases to trimming and J lost 2 bases, with 6 bases between them. The CDR3 has 12 residues. Germline-derived CDR1 and CDR2 are SEHNR and FQNEAQ (reference sequence). This CDR3 reads CASSRENYGYTF. The CDR3 DNA sequence: TGTGCCAGCAGCCGGGAAAACTATGGCTACACCTTC.

The genes are TRBV3-1 (or the pseudogene TRBV3-2) and TRBJ2-2; 9 positions agree with TRBD2. CDR1 is LGHDT, CDR2 YNNKEL, per germline (reference sequence). V lost 4 bases to trimming and J lost 7 bases; unmatched junction nucleotides: 16. This CDR3 is built from 18 residues. Here the CDR3 reads CASSPLSGSFPRVGELFF. The CDR3 region has the DNA TGTGCCAGCAGCCCCCTTAGCGGGAGCTTCCCCAGGGTCGGGGAGCTGTTTTTT.

The genes are TRBV30 and TRBJ1-2, with TRBD1 identical over 7 bases. Unmatched junction bases numbered 8, after V lost 8 bases and J lost 2 bases. Germline CDR1 and CDR2: GTSNPN and SVGIG (reference sequence). The CDR3 is 13 residues long. The CDR3 nucleotides read TGTGCCAGATCCCCGGGACAGAACTATGGCTACACCTTC. Residues: CARSPGQNYGYTF.

This clone was recorded once. The gene calls are TRBV11-3 and TRBJ2-1; 9 bases are shared with TRBD1. J gave up 2 bases and V 4 bases, and 12 bases lay outside the gene matches. CDR3 length: 18 residues. In germline, CDR1 is SGHNT, CDR2 YENEEA. The CDR3 DNA sequence: TGTGCCAGCAGCTCAAAGGACAGGGGATGGGGTCCCTACAATGAGCAGTTCTTC. Translating gives CASSSKDRGWGPYNEQFF.

The chain links TRBV19 to TRBJ2-7; 7 bases line up with TRBD1. The CDR3 has 14 amino acids. V dropped 4 bases and J dropped 6; count of bases not matched to a gene: 9. Germline V gene sequence: CDR1 LNHDA, CDR2 SQIVND (reference sequence). CDR3: CASSNADRVGEQYF. In DNA, the CDR3 is TGTGCCAGTAGTAACGCCGACAGGGTAGGCGAGCAGTACTTC.

V gene TRBV5-5 combines with J gene TRBJ1-2; a possible D gene is TRBD1 (6 bases). Germline lookup yields CDR1 SGHKS and CDR2 YYEKEE (reference sequence). The CDR3 has 14 residues. V shed 0 bases and J shed 4 bases, with 10 bases lying between them. For the CDR3, the DNA is TGTGCCAGCAGCTTGGAAACAGGGTTCTATGGCTACACCTTC. Protein product: CASSLETGFYGYTF.